A selection of T cell receptor beta chains follows, all from one sample in a study of cytomegalovirus exposure and HLA in healthy donors. TCRdb keeps only in-frame clones here, not all; method: immunoSEQ multiplex PCR. This repertoire shows 85,000 to 120,000 clones, 80% to 90% found once; its top ten account for about 1.5%. The sequenced sample was PBMCs. These receptors were collected from a man aged 45-65 years in good health and CMV-seronegative. Each CDR3 is given with its conserved first and last residue. D genes are given only for firm matches. Clone size is given for some rows only: seen once, a few or many times, or a class if the clone is expanded.

clone_size d_call j_call v_call cdr3_nt cdr3_aa
- TRBD2 TRBJ2-3 TRBV4-2 TGTGCCAGCAGCCGTGGGACTAGCGGGGCGCCTAGCACAGATACGCAGTATTTT CASSRGTSGAPSTDTQYF
- - TRBJ2-7 TRBV5-4 TGTGCCAGCAGCCATCCAGACTCGGACGAGCAGTACTTC CASSHPDSDEQYF
- TRBD1 TRBJ2-7 TRBV7-2 TGTGCCAGCAGCTACCTCGCGGCAGGGGGTTTTCCTGAATACGAGCAGTACTTC CASSYLAAGGFPEYEQYF
- - TRBJ2-5 TRBV7-2 TGTGCCAGCAGCTTTGAGCCTATCGAGACCCAGTACTTC CASSFEPIETQYF
- - TRBJ1-2 TRBV21-1 - CASSYLFRTVTNYGCTF
few TRBD2 TRBJ2-3 TRBV5-4 TGTGCCAGCAGCTTCCGGCGGGGGGGCACAGATACGCAGTATTTT CASSFRRGGTDTQYF
- - TRBJ2-2 TRBV4-3 TGCGCCAGCAGCCAAAGGAAGGGGCCCTACACCGGGGAGCTGTTTTTT CASSQRKGPYTGELFF
few - TRBJ1-5 TRBV4-2 TGTGCCAGCAGCCGAGGCCGTAGCAATCAGCCCCAGCATTTT CASSRGRSNQPQHF
- - TRBJ1-2 TRBV6-4 TGTGCCAGCGGCAGGGTTGAAGGCTACACCTTC CASGRVEGYTF
few - TRBJ1-1 TRBV11-1 TGTGCCAGCAGCTTACGGGTGGACACTGAAGCTTTCTTT CASSLRVDTEAFF
few - TRBJ1-1 TRBV10-1 TGCGCCAGCAGGGACACCATGAACACTGAAGCTTTCTTT CASRDTMNTEAFF
- TRBD1 TRBJ1-4 TRBV7-2 TGTGCCAGCAGCTCTACAGGGGGGGTAGTTGAAAAACTGTTTTTT CASSSTGGVVEKLFF
- - TRBJ2-7 TRBV9 TGTGCCAGCAGCGTAGGGATCCAACAGTACGAGCAGTACTTC CASSVGIQQYEQYF
- TRBD2 TRBJ2-3 TRBV10-3 TGTGCCTCTGCCCCCCGGGGGGGCCCAGATACGCAGTATTTT CASAPRGGPDTQYF
few - TRBJ2-7 TRBV28 TGTGCCGCCAGCGGCGGGATCAACTACGAGCAGTACTTC CAASGGINYEQYF
- - TRBJ2-7 TRBV7-2 TGTGCCAGCAGCTCAGGCCTGGGTTACGAGCAGTACTTC CASSSGLGYEQYF
- - TRBJ1-5 TRBV7-9 TGTGCCAGCAGCTTAGAAGGGGATCAGCCCCAGCATTTT CASSLEGDQPQHF
once TRBD1 TRBJ1-2 TRBV7-8 TGTGCCAGCAGCTATAGGACAGGGGCGGGCTACACCTTC CASSYRTGAGYTF
- TRBD1 TRBJ1-4 TRBV19 TGTGCCAGTAGTATCGGGACAGCTAATGAAAAACTGTTTTTT CASSIGTANEKLFF
- TRBD1 TRBJ1-2 TRBV30 TGTGCCTGGAGCAAGGGGGCGGGCTACACCTTC CAWSKGAGYTF
- TRBD1 TRBJ1-6 TRBV29-1 TGCAGCGTTCGGGACAGCTATAATTCACCCCTCCACTTT CSVRDSYNSPLHF
- TRBD2 TRBJ2-1 TRBV5-4 TGTGCCAGCAGCTCGGGACTAGCGGGGGTAGAGCAGTTCTTC CASSSGLAGVEQFF
- TRBD1 TRBJ2-5 TRBV18 TGTGCCAGCTCACTCAAAGGGGTCCATGACAGGGGACAAGAGACCCAGTACTTC CASSLKGVHDRGQETQYF
- - TRBJ1-1 TRBV5-1 TGCGCCAGCAGCTTGGGATGGGACACTTCCGATAACACTGAAGCTTTCTTT CASSLGWDTSDNTEAFF
few TRBD1 TRBJ1-4 TRBV11-2 TGTGCCAGCACCGCGTTGACAGGGCGGGATGAAAAACTGTTTTTT CASTALTGRDEKLFF
- - TRBJ2-7 TRBV5-1 TGCGCCAGCACATTCGGCTCAGGATCCTACGAGCAGTACTTC CASTFGSGSYEQYF
- - TRBJ1-1 TRBV7-9 TGTTCCAGCAGCCTCATAACGCTCAGGGCACTAAACACTGAAGCTTTCTTT CSSSLITLRALNTEAFF
- TRBD1 TRBJ1-3 TRBV19 TGTGCCACCCGACAGGGCGGCTCTGGAAACACCATATATTTT CATRQGGSGNTIYF
- TRBD1 TRBJ2-4 TRBV27 TGTGCCAGCAGTGCCGAAGGGGGCATTGCCAAAAACATTCAGTACTTC CASSAEGGIAKNIQYF
- - TRBJ1-2 TRBV6-6 TGTGCCAGCAGTTACCACCGGGATAACAGCTATGGCTACACCTTC CASSYHRDNSYGYTF
- TRBD2 TRBJ2-3 TRBV19 TGTGCCAGTAGTACCACCGGGACTAGCGGGGTGAACTTT CASSTTGTSGVNF